Listed here are 26 T cell receptor beta chains from one sample, sequenced in a study of blood T cell repertoires in COVID-19. Some clones are missing from TCRdb's copy, which holds only in-frame ones; the method was immunoSEQ multiplex PCR. The profile shows 400,000 or so clones, around 87% of them singletons. Source material: PBMCs or T cells enriched from blood (not recorded which). Receptors were obtained from a man younger than 45 who had recovered from COVID-19.

The chain carries TRBV11-3 and TRBJ2-2; D gene unclear. V was trimmed by 3 bases and J by 0 bases, leaving 5 bases between them. Germline CDR1 SGHNT, CDR2 YENEEA. The CDR3 length is 14 residues. DNA for the CDR3: TGTGCCAGCAGCTTTCAGGCGAACACCGGGGAGCTGTTTTTT. It is translated as CASSFQANTGELFF.

This clone showed up just once. The chain links TRBV28 to TRBJ2-7; a weak D match, TRBD1 (5 bases). Germline values: CDR1 MDHEN, CDR2 SYDVKM. The CDR3 contains 14 residues. Trimming cost V 7 bases and J 4 bases, with 17 bases left between them. For the CDR3, the DNA is TGTGCCAGCACCCTGGGCACAGGAAATTACGAGCAGTACTTC. This codes for CASTLGTGNYEQYF.

This rearrangement joins TRBV5-1 to TRBJ1-2; 7 bases align to TRBD1. This CDR3 spans 15 amino acids. Germline V lookup: CDR1 SGHRS, CDR2 YFSETQ. After removal of 0 bases from V and 8 bases from J, the junction contained 10 bases not matched to a gene. For the CDR3, the DNA is TGCGCCAGCAGCTTGGAAAACAGGGGACGCACGGGCTACACCTTC. The encoded protein is CASSLENRGRTGYTF.

The chain combines TRBV28 with TRBJ2-3, with 12 bases that match TRBD2. Unmatched junction bases numbered 4, after V lost 6 bases and J lost 3 bases. CDR1 is MDHEN and CDR2 is SYDVKM in the germline V gene. This CDR3 spans 15 amino acids. The CDR3 reads CASRKLAGGTDTQYF. The CDR3 DNA follows: TGTGCCAGCAGGAAACTAGCGGGAGGAACAGATACGCAGTATTTT.

V gene TRBV11-2 combines with J gene TRBJ2-7, with 9 nucleotides matching TRBD1. J lost 5 bases, V lost 5 bases, and 13 bases had no gene match. The V gene's germline CDR1 is SGHAT and CDR2 FQNNGV. This CDR3 is 16 amino acids long. The CDR3 region has the DNA TGTGCCAGCAGCCCCAGGTTACAGGGGGCTTCCCACGAGCAGTACTTC. Translating it yields CASSPRLQGASHEQYF.

The rearrangement joins TRBV24-1 to TRBJ2-3; tentatively, D is TRBD2 (6 bases). This CDR3 contains 17 residues. V lost 10 bases and J 2 bases, leaving 24 bases between the germline ends. Germline CDR1 is KGHDR and CDR2 is SFDVKD. The CDR3 region is CATKAWDWRWVTDTQYF. CDR3 bases: TGTGCCACTAAAGCGTGGGACTGGCGGTGGGTCACAGATACGCAGTATTTT.

The chain uses TRBV7-6 and TRBJ2-7; a weak D match, TRBD1 (6 bases). V shed 1 base and J shed 2 bases, with 12 bases lying between them. The CDR3 runs to 15 residues. Germline CDR1 and CDR2: SGHVS and FNYEAQ. The CDR3 here is CASSLGTGSAYEQYF. The CDR3 region has the DNA TGTGCCAGCAGCTTAGGAACAGGGAGTGCCTACGAGCAGTACTTC.

This clone was seen a few times. V and J are TRBV10-1 and TRBJ2-7, with D unresolved. The germline gives CDR1 WNHNN, CDR2 SYGVQD (reference sequence). The CDR3 has 14 amino acids. Trimming took 3 bases from V and 5 from J, leaving 14 bases between them. The CDR3 DNA reads as TGCGCCAGCAGTGACTCTCCGAAGAGCGACGAGCAGTACTTC. This translates into CASSDSPKSDEQYF.

This chain uses TRBV29-1 with TRBJ2-5; 8 nucleotides agree with TRBD2. After removal of 5 bases from V and 5 bases from J, the junction contained 7 bases not matched to a gene. The V gene's germline CDR1 is SQVTM and CDR2 ANQGSEA. This CDR3 contains 13 residues. CDR3 nucleotides: TGCAGCGTTAGTTGGTCGGGAGGGGAGACCCAGTACTTC. Its translation: CSVSWSGGETQYF.

The chain recombines TRBV5-1 with TRBJ2-7; 7 bases are shared with TRBD2. Losses at the gene ends were 8 bases for V and 7 bases for J; bases not matched to a gene: 12. Germline V gene sequence: CDR1 SGHRS, CDR2 YFSETQ. The CDR3 length is 13 residues. CDR3 sequence reads: CARSPSGTEEQYF. CDR3 coding DNA: TGCGCCAGATCTCCAAGCGGGACGGAGGAGCAGTACTTC.

V is TRBV30 and J is TRBJ1-3; D gene ambiguous. Trimming removed 2 bases from V and 4 bases from J, with 6 bases in between. This CDR3 is built from 12 residues. Germline-derived CDR1 and CDR2 are GTSNPN and SVGIG (reference sequence). The CDR3 DNA reads as TGTGCCTGGAGTCGGTCCGGAAACACCATATATTTT. It yields the protein CAWSRSGNTIYF. Full variable domain (missing parts from reference TRBV30 and TRBJ1-3): SQTIHQWPATLVQPVGSPLSLECTVEGTSNPNLYWYRQAAGRGLQLLFYSVGIGQISSEVPQNLSASRPQDRQFILSSKKLLLSDSGFYLCAWSRSGNTIYFGEGSWLTVV.

The chain is built from TRBV18 and TRBJ1-4; D perhaps matches TRBD1 (5 bases). Germline V gives CDR1 KGHSH, CDR2 LQKENI. The CDR3 is 19 residues long. The V end was cut by 3 bases, the J end by 0 bases, with 20 bases between. The CDR3, as DNA: TGTGCCAGCTCACCTTCTCATGTCGGGGGTATAACAACTAATGAAAAACTGTTTTTT. This codes for CASSPSHVGGITTNEKLFF.

This sequence joins TRBV5-5 and TRBJ2-3; weak D call: TRBD2 (6 bases). V gave up 4 bases and J gave up 2 bases, with 17 bases separating them. The CDR3 extends over 16 amino acids. The germline gives CDR1 SGHKS, CDR2 YYEKEE (reference sequence). In nucleotides, the CDR3 is TGTGCCAGCAGCCCCCAGTCGGCGGGGACCACAGATACGCAGTATTTT. Translation gives CASSPQSAGTTDTQYF.

J is TRBJ2-1 and V is TRBV28, with a weak D call TRBD1 (5 bases). V dropped 6 bases and J dropped 2 bases, with 5 bases sitting between them. CDR1 MDHEN and CDR2 SYDVKM come from the germline V gene. The CDR3 runs 12 residues. CDR3 in amino acids: CASRGAYNEQFF. CDR3 bases: TGTGCCAGCAGAGGGGCCTACAATGAGCAGTTCTTC. Drawing the rest from reference TRBV28 and TRBJ2-1, the complete variable domain is DVKVTQSSRYLVKRTGEKVFLECVQDMDHENMFWYRQDPGLGLRLIYFSYDVKMKEKGDIPEGYSVSREKKERFSLILESASTNQTSMYLCASRGAYNEQFFGPGTRLTVL.

The CDR3 coding sequence is TGTGCCAGCAGTCACGACAGCTCTGGGGCCAACGTCCTGACTTTC. As protein: CASSHDSSGANVLTF. The V gene is TRBV5-4, the J gene TRBJ2-6; tentative D call: TRBD1 (5 bases). Between the trimmed V and J ends, which lost 5 bases and 0 bases, there was a span of 9 bases. Germline CDR1 is SGHNT and CDR2 is YYREEE (reference sequence). CDR3 length: 15 amino acids.

The chain recombines TRBV2 with TRBJ1-5; D might be TRBD1 (5 bases). This CDR3 comprises 13 residues. Germline V gene sequence: CDR1 SNHLY, CDR2 FYNNEI. Trimming removed 7 bases at V and 6 bases at J, with 13 bases between. CDR3 coding DNA: TGTGCCAGCAAAGGGGAAACGGGTCAGCCCCAGCATTTT. Translation: CASKGETGQPQHF.

The chain carries TRBV5-1 and TRBJ2-1; 9 bases are shared with TRBD2. V gave up 5 bases and J gave up 5 bases; unmatched junction bases: 5. This CDR3 spans 14 amino acids. CDR1 is SGHRS, CDR2 YFSETQ, per germline. The CDR3 DNA follows: TGCGCCAGCAGGACAGGGACTAGCCACAATGAGCAGTTCTTC. Protein product: CASRTGTSHNEQFF. The full variable domain, completed using reference TRBV5-1 and TRBJ2-1, is KAGVTQTPRYLIKTRGQQVTLSCSPISGHRSVSWYQQTPGQGLQFLFEYFSETQRNKGNFPGRFSGRQFSNSRSEMNVSTLELGDSALYLCASRTGTSHNEQFFGPGTRLTVL.

The chain carries TRBV3-1 (or the pseudogene TRBV3-2) and TRBJ1-2, with 8 bases that match TRBD1. The ends lost 6 bases at V and 4 bases at J; junction bases unmatched: 10. The CDR3 runs 15 residues. Germline CDR1 is LGHDT and CDR2 is YNNKEL (reference sequence). For the CDR3, the DNA is TGTGCCAGCAGTTCTAGACAGGGGTTCGCCTATGGCTACACCTTC. Translated, it gives CASSSRQGFAYGYTF.

This clone has just one count. CDR3 region: CASSLALQGAGSYGYTF. The CDR3, as DNA: TGTGCCAGCAGCTTAGCCCTACAGGGGGCAGGTTCGTATGGCTACACCTTC. The V gene is TRBV7-9, the J gene TRBJ1-2; 9 nucleotides match TRBD1. The germline CDR1 and CDR2 sequences are SEHNR and FQNEAQ (reference sequence). V gave up 0 bases and J gave up 5 bases; unmatched junction bases: 10. This CDR3 has 17 residues.

The chain links TRBV19 to TRBJ1-1; TRBD1 matches 7 bases. The V gene's germline CDR1 is LNHDA and CDR2 SQIVND (reference sequence). Losses at the gene ends were 3 bases for V and 0 bases for J; bases not matched to a gene: 4. The CDR3 is made up of 15 amino acids. CDR3 bases: TGTGCCAGTAGTATTTCTACAGGGGTGAACACTGAAGCTTTCTTT. This codes for CASSISTGVNTEAFF.

This chain links TRBV28 with TRBJ2-1, with 9 bases lining up with TRBD2. Germline CDR1 is MDHEN and CDR2 is SYDVKM. The length of the CDR3 is 15 residues. The trim removed 7 bases at V and 0 bases at J, leaving 4 bases unmatched. CDR3: CASTPLAGSYNEQFF. The CDR3 nucleotides are TGTGCCAGCACACCACTAGCGGGCTCCTACAATGAGCAGTTCTTC.

This chain connects TRBV2 to TRBJ1-6; 11 bases agree with TRBD1. The J segment lost 10 bases and the V segment lost 6 bases, leaving 8 bases of the junction unmatched. The CDR3 sequence is 15 residues long. The germline V gene has CDR1 SNHLY and CDR2 FYNNEI. Here the CDR3 DNA reads TGTGCCAGCAGCGGGACAGGGGGTTGGAGCTCACCCCTCCACTTT. This gives the protein CASSGTGGWSSPLHF.

This chain joins TRBV12-5 and TRBJ1-5, with 7 nucleotides matching TRBD1. The junction had 2 bases not matched to a gene; V was cut back by 1 base and J by 2 bases. Germline V gene sequence: CDR1 LGHNT, CDR2 FRNRAP. The CDR3 loop spans 15 amino acids. This chain's CDR3 is CASGLDRGGNQPQHF. The CDR3 coding sequence is TGTGCTAGTGGTTTGGACAGGGGCGGCAATCAGCCCCAGCATTTT.

This chain links TRBV5-1 with TRBJ2-1, with a weak D call TRBD2 (5 bases). Germline V gene lookup returns CDR1 SGHRS and CDR2 YFSETQ. This CDR3 has 13 amino acids. Trimming took off 5 bases at V and 7 bases at J, with 13 bases between the two ends. As DNA, the CDR3 is TGCGCCAGCAGTATGGGAGTAACGAATGAGCAGTTCTTC. It translates to CASSMGVTNEQFF.

The chain carries TRBV6-5 and TRBJ1-5; D is perhaps TRBD1 (6 bases). V shed 2 bases and J shed 1 base, with 9 bases lying between them. CDR1 and CDR2 from the germline V gene are MNHEY and SVGAGI. The length of the CDR3 is 15 residues. DNA of the CDR3: TGTGCCAGCAGTTACCTGCAGGGGAGCAATCAGCCCCAGCATTTT. Its protein product is CASSYLQGSNQPQHF.

The chain joins TRBV28 to TRBJ2-7, with a possible D match to TRBD1 (5 bases). Per germline, CDR1 MDHEN and CDR2 SYDVKM. The CDR3 is made up of 14 amino acids. Trimming removed 7 bases from V and 4 bases from J, with 17 bases in between. The CDR3 reads CASTLQGLPYEQYF. In nucleotides, the CDR3 is TGTGCCAGCACCCTCCAGGGCTTGCCTTACGAGCAGTACTTC.